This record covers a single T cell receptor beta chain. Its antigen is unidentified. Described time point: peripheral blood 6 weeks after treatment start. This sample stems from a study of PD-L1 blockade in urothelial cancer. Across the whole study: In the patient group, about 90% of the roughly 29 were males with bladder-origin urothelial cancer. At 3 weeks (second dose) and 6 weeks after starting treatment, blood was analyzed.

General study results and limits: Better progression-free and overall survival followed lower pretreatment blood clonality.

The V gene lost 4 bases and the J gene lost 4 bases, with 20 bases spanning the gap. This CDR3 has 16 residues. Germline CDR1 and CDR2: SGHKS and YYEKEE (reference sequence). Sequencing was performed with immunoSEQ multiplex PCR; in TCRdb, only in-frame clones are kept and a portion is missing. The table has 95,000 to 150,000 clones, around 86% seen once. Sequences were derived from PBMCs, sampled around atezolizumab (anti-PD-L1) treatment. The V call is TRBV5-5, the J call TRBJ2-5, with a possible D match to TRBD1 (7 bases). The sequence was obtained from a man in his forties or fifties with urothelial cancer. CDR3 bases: TGTGCCAGCAGCCCCTCCCGACAGGGAGGTAGAGAGACCCAGTACTTC. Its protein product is CASSPSRQGGRETQYF.